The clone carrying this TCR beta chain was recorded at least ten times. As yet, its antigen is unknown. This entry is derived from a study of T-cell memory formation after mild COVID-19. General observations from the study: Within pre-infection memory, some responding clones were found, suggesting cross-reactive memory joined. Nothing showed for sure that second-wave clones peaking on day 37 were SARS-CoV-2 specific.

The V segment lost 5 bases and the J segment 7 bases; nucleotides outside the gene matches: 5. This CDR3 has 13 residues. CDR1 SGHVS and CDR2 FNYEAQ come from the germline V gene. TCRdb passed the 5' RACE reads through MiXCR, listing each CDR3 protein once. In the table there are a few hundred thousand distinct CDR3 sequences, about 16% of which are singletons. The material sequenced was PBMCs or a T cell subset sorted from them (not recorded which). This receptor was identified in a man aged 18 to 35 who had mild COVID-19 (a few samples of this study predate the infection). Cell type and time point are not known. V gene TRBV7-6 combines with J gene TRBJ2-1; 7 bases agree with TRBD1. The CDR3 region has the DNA TGTGCCAGCAGCACTACACAGGGGAATGAGCAGTTCTTC. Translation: CASSTTQGNEQFF.